This TCR beta chain was profiled in a study of Ad26.COV2.S vaccination and SARS-CoV-2 variants (dated by TCRdb to the early 2020s). With regard to the full study: Donors in the vaccine arm were drawn from COV1001, a multicentre, randomized, double-blind, placebo-controlled phase I-IIa trial testing Ad26.COV2.S in healthy adults. Ad26.COV2.S was administered intramuscularly at 5 x 10^10 or 1 x 10^11 viral particles, either as a single shot or as two shots given 56 days apart. The specificity and breadth of SARS-CoV-2-reactive T cell receptors after Ad26.COV2.S vaccination were assessed by TCRbeta repertoire sequencing. The TCR-sequenced set comprised about 32 samples: some 19 Ad26.COV2.S vaccine recipients, 5 placebo recipients and 8 SARS-CoV-2 convalescent individuals. Trial participants were randomized into five groups of five, in which low-dose or high-dose Ad26.COV2.S was given once or twice, or placebo was given on both occasions. Investigators remained blinded to trial group allocation during experiments and outcome assessment.

Notes on this clone: Its antigen is currently not known. Base qualities are not provided; no much larger clone lies one nucleotide away.

Including the terminal cysteine and phenylalanine, the CDR3 comprises 13 residues. Just the 39-base CDR3 DNA is kept, in frame starting at base 1. The germline V gene (reference sequence) provides CDR1 SGHNT and CDR2 YYREEE. Cut back by 5 bases and 2 bases, the V and J ends lie 10 bases apart. Study-level results and caveats: The authors noted that the TCR breadth and depth analyses may have underestimated total T cell responses. After vaccination, spike-specific CD8+ and CD4+ T cell responses were reported to show substantial breadth. The study was not powered for comparison of responses between vaccine doses or regimens. Ad26.COV2.S recipients had higher spike-specific TCR breadth than placebo recipients (P = 0.0014). Vaccine and placebo recipients had comparable non-spike TCR breadth, which fits with the vaccine containing only spike.

The immunoSEQ Assay was used to sequence TCRbeta CDR3 regions. After extraction, genomic DNA underwent amplification by bias-controlled multiplex PCR, followed by high-throughput sequencing. In the original analysis: To quantify the absolute abundance of every unique TCRbeta CDR3 region, sequences were collapsed and filtered. T cell fraction was estimated by normalization of TCRbeta template counts to usable DNA, with usable DNA being measured through amplification of reference genes present in all nucleated cells. Repertoire TCRs were annotated as SARS-CoV-2-specific by exact matching of V gene, CDR3 amino acid sequence and J gene to a known reactive TCR set. The reference SARS-CoV-2 TCR set came from MIRA and was filtered for enrichment in COVID-19-positive ImmuneCODE repertoires, removing public or cross-reactive TCRs. Drawing on the MIRA antigens, annotated TCRs were analysed further at the level of specific ORF or position within ORF. Depth was the summed frequency of annotated unique rearrangements, while breadth was defined as annotated unique rearrangements over total unique productive rearrangements. Two-sided Wilcoxon rank-sum tests were applied when comparing TCR breadth between groups. Entries here come from immuneACCESS through TCRdb and include only in-frame sequences with V and J called. Some clones fail to appear in such tables; in the studies checked, an unresolved V gene covers under half of the shortfall, and the cause of the remainder is unknown. The DNA was the basis for D and trimming; V, J and clone size are from that table. The sample data list roughly 400,000 clones, and 70% to 90% of these were observed just once. The ten largest clones take up under 2% of the sample.

Reading the label with the study, this specimen's treatment or condition is: around 19 received Ad26.COV2.S at low or high dose, single or two shots; about five received placebo; per-sample allocation not given. For vaccine and placebo recipients, the sequenced repertoires came from samples collected on day 63 after the first injection. Between 29 July and 7 August 2020, Cohort 1b enrolled around 24 adults aged 18-55 years at one site in Boston, USA. As a vaccine, Ad26.COV2.S was a replication-incompetent adenovirus type 26 vector that expressed a prefusion-stabilized SARS-CoV-2 spike protein derived from the original Wuhan strain.

This receptor chain uses TRBV5-4 and TRBJ1-2; TRBD1 is a weak D gene call, 6 bases matching. Sequences were derived from peripheral blood, sampled in a trial of Ad26.COV2.S vaccine versus placebo. This TCR was recovered from a person between 18 and 60 years old who received the Ad26.COV2.S COVID-19 vaccine or a placebo. The DNA is as follows: TGTGCCAGCAGGTTACAGGGAAACTATGGCTACACCTTC. Translation gives CASRLQGNYGYTF.